Presented here are 6 T cell receptor beta chains from one specimen sequenced in a study of blood T cell repertoires in COVID-19. Sequencing used immunoSEQ multiplex PCR; TCRdb keeps in-frame clones, though not all of them. The sample has about 150,000 clones; about 85% are singletons. Sequenced material: peripheral blood. The receptors originated from a woman aged 55-70 years with COVID-19, enrolled during active disease.

This chain links TRBV10-3 with TRBJ1-3; no firm D call. The CDR3 loop spans 15 amino acids. Germline V gives CDR1 ENHRY, CDR2 SYGVKD. Deletions cut 6 bases from V and 0 bases from J, with 12 bases between. CDR3 DNA sequence: TGTGCCATCAGCCGAGGGCCTACCTCTGGAAACACCATATATTTT. It specifies CAISRGPTSGNTIYF.

The V call is TRBV30, the J call TRBJ1-6; 9 bases are a match to TRBD1. There are 19 residues in the CDR3. Germline loops: CDR1 GTSNPN, CDR2 SVGIG (reference sequence). Trimming took 4 bases from V and 0 from J; bases not matched to a gene: 13. CDR3 nucleotides: TGTGCCTGGAAAACTTTTACAGGGGGCTATAGCTCCTATAATTCACCCCTCCACTTT. Amino acid sequence: CAWKTFTGGYSSYNSPLHF.

The chain is built from TRBV7-8 and TRBJ2-7, with 8 nucleotides matching TRBD2. The germline CDR1 and CDR2 sequences are SGHVS and FQNEAQ. With 11 bases clipped from V and 1 base from J, the junction kept 16 bases outside the gene matches. There are 16 residues in the CDR3. CDR3 sequence reads: CASRPSSGRGSYEQYF. CDR3 bases: TGTGCCTCCCGCCCATCAAGCGGGAGAGGTTCCTACGAGCAGTACTTC.

The chain combines TRBV19 with TRBJ2-4; 10 bases match TRBD1. Germline V gene sequence: CDR1 LNHDA, CDR2 SQIVND (reference sequence). The V gene end was trimmed by 8 bases and the J gene end by 9 bases; junction bases not matched to a gene: 10. This CDR3 is 14 amino acids long. The CDR3 protein is CASAPGQGFVIQYF. In DNA, the CDR3 is TGTGCCAGTGCGCCGGGACAGGGGTTTGTCATTCAGTACTTC.

Here the CDR3 DNA reads TGTGCCAGCAGCCTTGACAGGGGATGGAGGCTGCTGTTCTTC. The encoded protein is CASSLDRGWRLLFF. The chain is built from TRBV3-1 (or the pseudogene TRBV3-2) and TRBJ2-1, with 8 bases fitting TRBD1. The length of the CDR3 is 14 residues. The V gene end was trimmed by 4 bases and the J gene end by 15 bases; junction bases not matched to a gene: 14. The germline V gene encodes CDR1 LGHDT and CDR2 YNNKEL (reference sequence).

This clone showed up just a few times. This chain connects TRBV3-1 (or the pseudogene TRBV3-2) to TRBJ2-7; 7 bases fit TRBD2. V shed 3 bases and J 7 bases; nucleotides not matched to a gene: 3. Germline assignment: CDR1 LGHDT and CDR2 YNNKEL (reference sequence). This CDR3 is 12 amino acids long. The CDR3, as DNA: TGTGCCAGCAGCCACGGCGGGGGAGAGCAGTACGTC. Encoded protein: CASSHGGGEQYV.